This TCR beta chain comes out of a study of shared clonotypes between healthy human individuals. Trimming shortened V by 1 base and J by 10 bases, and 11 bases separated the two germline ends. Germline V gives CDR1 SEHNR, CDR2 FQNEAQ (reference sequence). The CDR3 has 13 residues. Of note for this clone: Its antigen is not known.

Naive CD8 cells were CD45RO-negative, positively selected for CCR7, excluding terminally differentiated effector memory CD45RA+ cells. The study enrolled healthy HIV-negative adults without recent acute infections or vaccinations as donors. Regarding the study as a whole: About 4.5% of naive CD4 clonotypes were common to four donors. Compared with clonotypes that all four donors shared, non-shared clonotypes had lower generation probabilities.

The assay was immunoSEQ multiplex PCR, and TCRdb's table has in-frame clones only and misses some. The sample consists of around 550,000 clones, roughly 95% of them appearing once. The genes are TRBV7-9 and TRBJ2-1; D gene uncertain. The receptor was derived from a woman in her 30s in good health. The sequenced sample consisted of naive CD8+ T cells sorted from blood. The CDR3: CASSLDPVQEQFF. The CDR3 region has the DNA TGTGCCAGCAGCTTAGACCCGGTTCAAGAGCAGTTCTTC.